A single sample is the source of the 2 T cell receptor beta chains below, sequenced in a study of cytomegalovirus exposure and HLA in healthy donors. PCR used 60 Vbeta primers and 13 Jbeta primers. The table came from immunoSEQ multiplex PCR; TCRdb's copy has only in-frame clones and leaves some out. The table has around 49,000 clones, 80% seen once. Material for sequencing was PBMCs. The receptors stem from a man aged 30 to 45 in good health and CMV-seropositive.

The chain is built from TRBV5-6 and TRBJ1-2; no reliable D call. Germline V CDR1 and CDR2: SGHDT, YYEEEE. V was cut by 4 bases and J by 1 base, with 17 bases left in between. The CDR3 is 16 amino acids. The CDR3 sequence is CASSPWEGEGNYGYTF. The CDR3 nucleotides read TGTGCCAGCAGCCCCTGGGAGGGAGAGGGTAACTATGGCTACACCTTC. Based on the CDR3 plus reference TRBV5-6 and TRBJ1-2, the full variable domain is DAGVTQSPTHLIKTRGQQVTLRCSPKSGHDTVSWYQQALGQGPQFIFQYYEEEERQRGNFPDRFSGHQFPNYSSELNVNALLLGDSALYLCASSPWEGEGNYGYTFGSGTRLTVV.

V and J are TRBV2 and TRBJ2-7; perhaps TRBD2 as D (5 bases). This CDR3 has 15 amino acids. With 7 bases removed from V and 2 bases from J, the gap between germline ends came to 18 bases. Germline lookup yields CDR1 SNHLY and CDR2 FYNNEI. The CDR3 region has the DNA TGTGCCAGCAAATTTGGGCCGGGGAATACCTACGAGCAGTACTTC. Translation: CASKFGPGNTYEQYF.